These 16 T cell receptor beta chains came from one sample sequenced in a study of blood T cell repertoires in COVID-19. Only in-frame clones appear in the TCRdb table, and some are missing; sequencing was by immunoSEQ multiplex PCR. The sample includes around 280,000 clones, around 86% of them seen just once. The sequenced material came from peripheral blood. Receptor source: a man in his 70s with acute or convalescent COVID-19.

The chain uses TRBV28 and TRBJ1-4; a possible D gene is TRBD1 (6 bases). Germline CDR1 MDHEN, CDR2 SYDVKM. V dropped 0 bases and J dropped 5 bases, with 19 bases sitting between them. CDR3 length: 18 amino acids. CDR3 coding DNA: TGTGCCAGCAGTTTATGGCGGGCCAGGGACACTATAAATGAAAAACTGTTTTTT. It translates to CASSLWRARDTINEKLFF.

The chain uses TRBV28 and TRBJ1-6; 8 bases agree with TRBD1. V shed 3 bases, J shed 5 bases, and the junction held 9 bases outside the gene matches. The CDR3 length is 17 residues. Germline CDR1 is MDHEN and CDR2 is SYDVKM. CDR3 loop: CASSFVRGHLHNSPLHF. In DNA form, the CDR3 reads TGTGCCAGCAGTTTCGTCAGGGGGCATCTCCATAATTCACCCCTCCACTTT.

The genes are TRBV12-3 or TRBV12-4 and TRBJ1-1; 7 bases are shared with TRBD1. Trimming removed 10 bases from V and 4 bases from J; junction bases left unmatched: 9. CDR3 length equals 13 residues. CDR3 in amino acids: CATGTAPTTEAFF. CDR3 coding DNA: TGTGCCACCGGGACAGCCCCCACCACTGAAGCTTTCTTT.

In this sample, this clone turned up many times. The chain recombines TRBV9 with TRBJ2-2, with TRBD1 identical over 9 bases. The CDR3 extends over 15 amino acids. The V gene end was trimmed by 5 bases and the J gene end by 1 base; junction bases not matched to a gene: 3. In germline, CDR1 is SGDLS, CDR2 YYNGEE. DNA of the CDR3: TGTGCCAGCAGTGGGGACAGGGAGAACACCGGGGAGCTGTTTTTT. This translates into CASSGDRENTGELFF.

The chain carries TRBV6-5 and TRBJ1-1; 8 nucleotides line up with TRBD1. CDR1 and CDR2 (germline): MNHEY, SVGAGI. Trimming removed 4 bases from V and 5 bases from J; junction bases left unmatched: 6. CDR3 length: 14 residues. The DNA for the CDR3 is TGTGCCAGCAGTTCTACAGGGGGGGGGACTGAAGCTTTCTTT. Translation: CASSSTGGGTEAFF.

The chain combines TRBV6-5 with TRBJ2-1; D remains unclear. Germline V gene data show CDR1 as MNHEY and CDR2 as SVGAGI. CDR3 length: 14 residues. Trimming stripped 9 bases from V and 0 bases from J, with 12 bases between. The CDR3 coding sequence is TGTGCCAGTCAACAAACGGGCTCCTACAATGAGCAGTTCTTC. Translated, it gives CASQQTGSYNEQFF.

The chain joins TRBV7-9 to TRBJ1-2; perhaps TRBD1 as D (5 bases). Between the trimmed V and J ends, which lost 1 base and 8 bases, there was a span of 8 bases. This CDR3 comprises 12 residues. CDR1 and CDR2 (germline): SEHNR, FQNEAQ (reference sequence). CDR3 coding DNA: TGTGCCAGCAGCTTAGGTCGGGGGGGCTACACCTTC. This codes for CASSLGRGGYTF.

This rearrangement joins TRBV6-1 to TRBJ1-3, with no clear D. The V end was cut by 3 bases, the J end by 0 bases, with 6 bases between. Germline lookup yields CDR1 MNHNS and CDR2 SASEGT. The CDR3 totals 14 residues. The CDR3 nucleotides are TGTGCCAGCAGTGAGGGGAGCTCTGGAAACACCATATATTTT. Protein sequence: CASSEGSSGNTIYF.

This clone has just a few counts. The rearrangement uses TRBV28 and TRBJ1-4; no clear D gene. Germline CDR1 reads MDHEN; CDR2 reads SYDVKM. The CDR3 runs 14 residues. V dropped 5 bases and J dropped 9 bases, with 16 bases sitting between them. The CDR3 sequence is CASSLVGGAKKLFF. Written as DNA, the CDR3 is TGTGCCAGCAGTCTCGTAGGAGGCGCCAAAAAACTGTTTTTT.

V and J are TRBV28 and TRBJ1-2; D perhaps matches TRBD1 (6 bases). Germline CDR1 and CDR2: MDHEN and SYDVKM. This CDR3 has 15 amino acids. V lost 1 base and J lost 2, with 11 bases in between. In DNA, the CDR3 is TGTGCCAGCAGTTTATATCAGGGGTGGAACTATGGCTACACCTTC. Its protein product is CASSLYQGWNYGYTF.

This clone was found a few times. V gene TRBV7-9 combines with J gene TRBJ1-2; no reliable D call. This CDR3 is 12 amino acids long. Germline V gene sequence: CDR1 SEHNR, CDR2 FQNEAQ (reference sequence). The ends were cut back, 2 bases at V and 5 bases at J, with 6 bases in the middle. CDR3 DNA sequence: TGTGCCAGCAGCTTAACATTTTATGGCTACACCTTC. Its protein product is CASSLTFYGYTF.

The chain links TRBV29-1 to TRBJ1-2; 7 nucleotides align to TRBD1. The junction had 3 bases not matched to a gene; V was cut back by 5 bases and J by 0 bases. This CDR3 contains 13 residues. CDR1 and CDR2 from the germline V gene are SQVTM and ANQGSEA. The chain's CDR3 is CSVRTGSNYGYTF. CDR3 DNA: TGCAGCGTTCGGACAGGTTCTAACTATGGCTACACCTTC.

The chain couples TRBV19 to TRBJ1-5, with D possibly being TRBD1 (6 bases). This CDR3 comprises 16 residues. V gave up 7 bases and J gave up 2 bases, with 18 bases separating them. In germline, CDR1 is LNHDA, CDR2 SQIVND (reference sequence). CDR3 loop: CASNDQQGIGNQPQHF. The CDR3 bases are TGTGCCAGTAACGATCAACAGGGTATTGGCAATCAGCCCCAGCATTTT.

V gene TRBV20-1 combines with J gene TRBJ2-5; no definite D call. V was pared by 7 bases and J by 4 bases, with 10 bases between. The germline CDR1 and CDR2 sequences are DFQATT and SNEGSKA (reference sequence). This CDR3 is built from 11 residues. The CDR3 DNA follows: TGCAGTGACCGAATTAGAGAGACCCAGTACTTC. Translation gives CSDRIRETQYF.

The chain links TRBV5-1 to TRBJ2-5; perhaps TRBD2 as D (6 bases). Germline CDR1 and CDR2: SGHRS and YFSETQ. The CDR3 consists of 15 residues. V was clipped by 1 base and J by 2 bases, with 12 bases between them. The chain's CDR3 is CASSLYGGEQETQYF. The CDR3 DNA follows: TGCGCCAGCAGCTTGTACGGGGGTGAACAAGAGACCCAGTACTTC.

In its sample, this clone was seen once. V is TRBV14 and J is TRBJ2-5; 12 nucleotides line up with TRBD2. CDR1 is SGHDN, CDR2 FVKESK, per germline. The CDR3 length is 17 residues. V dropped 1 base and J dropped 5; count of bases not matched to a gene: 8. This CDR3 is CASSQGLAGASRETQYF. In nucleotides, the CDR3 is TGTGCCAGCAGCCAAGGACTAGCGGGAGCCTCTAGGGAGACCCAGTACTTC.